These T cell receptor beta chains were read from a single sample in a study of early T cells in non-severe SARS-CoV-2 infection. MiXCR, run by TCRdb on the 5' RACE reads, gives a single entry per CDR3 protein. The table shows 29,000 or so distinct CDR3 sequences, with roughly 5% occurring only once. The sample was whole blood. The receptor set was obtained from an adult who was a healthcare worker with PCR-confirmed SARS-CoV-2 infection or an uninfected control (not recorded which). Each CDR3 is given with its conserved first and last residue. The D gene is left open where the match is weak. Expanded clones get a size class; other rows say once, few or many, or leave the size out.

. | TRBJ2-5 | . | 13 | TRBV5-1 | TGCGCCAGCAGCTTTGGTAGCGCAGAGACCCAGTACTTC | CASSFGSAETQYF
medium-sized | TRBJ1-2 | . | 13 | TRBV7-2 | TGTGCCAGCAGCAGGGAGAGTTCGGCTGGCTACACCTTC | CASSRESSAGYTF
few | TRBJ2-1 | . | 15 | TRBV19 | TGTGCCAGTAGTATAGCTGGGAGCCCCTACAATGAGCAGTTCTTC | CASSIAGSPYNEQFF
many | TRBJ2-3 | . | 12 | TRBV12-5 | TGTGCTAGTGGTTTCGGTTGGGAACGTCCGTATTTT | CASGFGWERPYF
. | TRBJ2-3 | TRBD1 | 15 | TRBV10-3 | TGTGCCATCAGTGAAAACAGGGGGCCCACAGATACGCAGTATTTT | CAISENRGPTDTQYF
many | TRBJ1-5 | . | 15 | TRBV5-1 | TGCGCCAGCAGCTTGGAAGGGAAGGGGAATCAGCCCCAGCATTTT | CASSLEGKGNQPQHF
. | TRBJ2-5 | . | 14 | TRBV5-1 | TGCGCCAGCAGCTTGTCCGGGGGCGAAGAGACCCAGTACTTC | CASSLSGGEETQYF
. | TRBJ2-1 | . | 13 | TRBV2 | TGTGCCAGCAGAAGGGACTCAAAGGGGGAGCAGTTCTTC | CASRRDSKGEQFF
many | TRBJ2-3 | . | 17 | TRBV2 | TGTGCCAGCAGTGAATCTGGGACATCAACTAGCACAGATACGCAGTATTTT | CASSESGTSTSTDTQYF
. | TRBJ1-6 | . | 15 | TRBV5-1 | TGCGCCAGCAGCTTGGGCGGCGGAGATAATTCACCCCTCCACTTT | CASSLGGGDNSPLHF
many | TRBJ1-5 | . | 16 | TRBV6-6 | TGTGCCAGCAGTTACTCGAGTCTACATAACAATCAGCCCCAGCATTTT | CASSYSSLHNNQPQHF
. | TRBJ2-4 | . | 15 | TRBV29-1 | TGCAGCGTTGCCTTCCGAGGTCAGGGGATGAACATTCAGTACTTC | CSVAFRGQGMNIQYF
many | TRBJ2-7 | . | 11 | TRBV25-1 | TGTGCCAGCGAGAGGGGCTACGAGCAGTACTTC | CASERGYEQYF
many | TRBJ2-1 | TRBD2 | 15 | TRBV4-2 | TGTGCCAGCAGCCGGAGCGGGGAAGCCTACAATGAGCAGTTCTTC | CASSRSGEAYNEQFF
. | TRBJ2-1 | TRBD1 | 17 | TRBV5-6 | TGTGCCAGCAGCCGCAGCGGACAGGGGAGTTGGGTCAATGAGCAGTTCTTC | CASSRSGQGSWVNEQFF
many | TRBJ2-2 | . | 14 | TRBV7-6 | TGTGCCAGCAGCCCCGAGCCGACCATCGGGGAGCTGTTTTTT | CASSPEPTIGELFF
many | TRBJ1-2 | . | 14 | TRBV7-6 | TGTGCCAGCAGCTTAGATGCTGAAGGCGTCGGCTACACCTTC | CASSLDAEGVGYTF
. | TRBJ2-3 | . | 14 | TRBV7-2 | TGTGCCAGCAGCCGACGGGGACGCACAGATACGCAGTATTTT | CASSRRGRTDTQYF
many | TRBJ1-1 | . | 12 | TRBV29-1 | TGCAGCGTGAGGCGTCCTAACACTGAAGCTTTCTTT | CSVRRPNTEAFF
. | TRBJ1-1 | . | 11 | TRBV6-1 | TGTGCCAGCACCTTGGACAGTGAAGCTTTCTTT | CASTLDSEAFF
many | TRBJ1-1 | TRBD1 | 14 | TRBV6-6 | TGTGCCAGCAGTTACCCGGGACAGGGTTTGGAAGCTTTCTTT | CASSYPGQGLEAFF
. | TRBJ1-3 | . | 16 | TRBV29-1 | TGCAGCGTTGAGGCCGGGCCCAAGAGCTCTGGAAACACCATATATTTT | CSVEAGPKSSGNTIYF
many | TRBJ2-1 | . | 21 | TRBV10-2 | TGCGCCAGCAGTGAGTCCCTTGTGGGGCTAGCGCCCCGAGGTCCTTACAATGAGCAGTTCTTC | CASSESLVGLAPRGPYNEQFF
. | TRBJ2-1 | TRBD1 | 15 | TRBV7-2 | TGTGCCAGCAGCTTATCGGGACAGGGAGGTAATGAGCAGTTCTTC | CASSLSGQGGNEQFF
medium-sized | TRBJ2-1 | . | 12 | TRBV29-1 | TGCAGCCACCGTGGAGGGTTCTCTGAGCAGTTCTTC | CSHRGGFSEQFF
. | TRBJ2-3 | . | 14 | TRBV29-1 | TGCAGCGTCAGACCCATGGTGGGCCCAGATACGCAGTATTTT | CSVRPMVGPDTQYF
. | TRBJ2-3 | TRBD1 | 18 | TRBV7-6 | TGTGCCAGCAGCAGGGACAGCCACATTATGTCTAGCTCAGATACGCAGTATTTT | CASSRDSHIMSSSDTQYF
many | TRBJ2-3 | . | 13 | TRBV12-3/TRBV12-4 | TGTGCCAGCAGTTTAGCTTCCACAGATACGCAGTATTTT | CASSLASTDTQYF
many | TRBJ2-5 | . | 16 | TRBV5-1 | TGCGCCAGCACCACCGACGGGGGGACAATCGGAGAGACCCAGTACTTC | CASTTDGGTIGETQYF
many | TRBJ1-2 | . | 13 | TRBV2 | TGTGCCAGCAGTGAAGAGAGATTCTCTGGCTACACCTTC | CASSEERFSGYTF
many | TRBJ1-4 | . | 12 | TRBV5-1 | TGCGCCAGCAGGGGGACTAATGAAAAACTGTTTTTT | CASRGTNEKLFF
many | TRBJ1-3 | . | 15 | TRBV28 | TGTGCCAGCAACCGGTGGGGATCAAATGGAAACACCATATATTTT | CASNRWGSNGNTIYF
many | TRBJ1-1 | . | 15 | TRBV20-1 | TGCAGTGCTAGAGATCATGGAATGAGGAACACTGAAGCTTTCTTT | CSARDHGMRNTEAFF